These 21 T cell receptor beta chains originate from one sample sequenced in a study of T-cell reconstitution after alpha-beta-depleted transplantation in children. A TCRbeta library incorporating unique molecular identifiers was prepared. In TCRdb, the PCR reads were re-called with MiXCR into one record per CDR3 protein. The sample consists of hundreds of thousands of distinct CDR3 sequences, roughly 24% of them appearing once. The sequences come from PBMCs, mostly from graft donor cells, collected 360 days after TCRalphabeta/CD19-depleted stem cell transplant. The receptor source for this set is a boy younger than two who had a stem cell transplant for acute myeloid leukemia, so the T cells may come from the graft donor.

This clonotype was recorded at least ten times. This chain connects TRBV29-1 to TRBJ2-7; 10 nucleotides align to TRBD1. J gave up 0 bases and V 4 bases, and 12 bases lay outside the gene matches. Germline assignment: CDR1 SQVTM and CDR2 ANQGSEA. The CDR3 totals 17 residues. CDR3 residues: CSVVGTGEVRSSYEQYF. CDR3 nucleotide sequence: TGCAGCGTTGTTGGGACAGGGGAGGTCCGTAGCTCCTACGAGCAGTACTTC.

A few counts support this clonotype. The chain joins TRBV4-3 to TRBJ2-1; 9 bases line up with TRBD1. The germline CDR1 and CDR2 sequences are LGHNA and YSLEER. CDR3 length equals 14 residues. With V trimmed by 0 bases and J by 14 bases, 8 bases remained unmatched. CDR3 sequence: CASSQEAVRTGEFF. The CDR3 DNA is TGCGCCAGCAGCCAAGAAGCAGTCAGGACAGGGGAGTTCTTC.

This clonotype was found a few times. This chain joins TRBV20-1 and TRBJ2-5; 10 bases are shared with TRBD1. V shed 1 base and J 5 bases; nucleotides not matched to a gene: 7. This CDR3 region has 15 residues. Germline V gene lookup returns CDR1 DFQATT and CDR2 SNEGSKA (reference sequence). In DNA, the CDR3 is TGCAGTGCTAGAGTGCCGACAGGGGGCCCTGAGACCCAGTACTTC. It encodes CSARVPTGGPETQYF.

This clonotype was seen at least ten times. The CDR3 region is CSARGLAGANYEQYF. The CDR3 region has the DNA TGCAGTGCTAGAGGCCTAGCGGGGGCCAACTACGAGCAGTACTTC. The chain combines TRBV20-1 with TRBJ2-7; 10 nucleotides agree with TRBD2. Germline V gene data show CDR1 as DFQATT and CDR2 as SNEGSKA (reference sequence). J lost 3 bases, V lost 1 base, and 6 bases had no gene match. The CDR3 is 15 residues long.

This clonotype was picked up a small number of times. The chain combines TRBV2 with TRBJ2-3; maybe TRBD1 (5 bases). CDR1 and CDR2 from the germline V gene are SNHLY and FYNNEI. The CDR3 is made up of 12 amino acids. V was shortened by 7 bases and J by 4 bases, with 9 bases between the two germline ends. The chain's CDR3 is CASKGRADTQYF. The CDR3 DNA follows: TGTGCCAGCAAGGGCAGGGCAGATACGCAGTATTTT.

This clonotype was recorded many times. This chain uses TRBV29-1 with TRBJ2-4; weak D call: TRBD1 (6 bases). Trimming pared 4 bases from V and 7 bases from J, leaving 14 bases between. Germline CDR1 reads SQVTM; CDR2 reads ANQGSEA. The CDR3 is 13 amino acids. The CDR3 region has the DNA TGCAGCGTTGTGTCAGGGGATAGGAACATTCAGTACTTC. It is translated as CSVVSGDRNIQYF.

This clonotype was detected ten times or more. The chain couples TRBV28 to TRBJ2-2, with 8 bases identical to TRBD1. Per germline, CDR1 MDHEN and CDR2 SYDVKM. CDR3 length equals 16 residues. V dropped 5 bases and J dropped 0; count of bases not matched to a gene: 5. The DNA of the CDR3 is TGTGCCAGCAGTCGCCCGGGACAGGCGAACACCGGGGAGCTGTTTTTT. Its translation is CASSRPGQANTGELFF.

This clonotype was seen only a few times. The rearrangement uses TRBV12-3 or TRBV12-4 and TRBJ2-5, with D possibly TRBD1 on 5 matching bases. This CDR3 spans 13 amino acids. Between the trimmed V and J ends, which lost 7 bases and 1 base, there was a span of 10 bases. CDR3 DNA: TGTGCCAGCAACCAGGGTCGCCAAGAGACCCAGTACTTC. It yields the protein CASNQGRQETQYF.

Comment on this clonotype: A read error may be the cause here, since a much bigger clone is one base away. Given the absence of the conserved phenylalanine or tryptophan at the CDR3 end, a read error is likely. This rearrangement joins TRBV6-5 to TRBJ1-1; D is perhaps TRBD1 (6 bases). The CDR3 extends over 15 amino acids. V was trimmed by 0 bases and J by 7 bases, leaving 15 bases between them. Germline lookup yields CDR1 MNHEY and CDR2 SVGAGI. CDR3 DNA: TGTGCCAGCAGTTACTCGAAGGGGGGGCGCGGTGAAGCTTTCTCT. Protein sequence: CASSYSKGGRGEAFS.

As for this clonotype: A single base separates this from a much larger clone, so it may be a read error. The rearrangement links TRBV6-5 to TRBJ2-7, with D perhaps matching TRBD2 (7 bases). Germline lookup yields CDR1 MNHEY and CDR2 SVGAGI. The CDR3 contains 15 residues. Trimming left V 4 bases short and J 3 bases short, with 16 bases between. The CDR3 DNA is TGTGCCAGCAGTTCAGGGGTTGGGGGGGGCTACGAGCAGTACTTC. This codes for CASSSGVGGGYEQYF.

The table lists this clonotype with a few counts. CDR3 region: CASSYGRTGGRGTGELFF. CDR3 bases: TGTGCCAGCAGTTACGGAAGGACAGGGGGCCGCGGCACCGGGGAGCTGTTTTTT. J is TRBJ2-2 and V is TRBV6-2 or TRBV6-3, with 11 positions matching TRBD1. The CDR3 runs 18 residues. Trimming removed 2 bases from V and 4 bases from J; junction bases left unmatched: 9. CDR1 and CDR2 from the germline V gene are MNHEY and SVGEGT.

In this sample, this clonotype turned up many times. The rearrangement links TRBV20-1 to TRBJ1-5; D is unresolved. The CDR3 loop spans 15 amino acids. Germline CDR1 reads DFQATT; CDR2 reads SNEGSKA (reference sequence). V was pared by 3 bases and J by 0 bases, with 12 bases between. The CDR3 nucleotides are TGCAGTGCTAGGAGAGTAGGCAGTAGCAATCAGCCCCAGCATTTT. Amino acid sequence: CSARRVGSSNQPQHF.

DNA for the CDR3: TGCGCCAGCAGCTTTTCCGGGACAGGGGGCAGCCAGAATACGCAGTATTTT. Translating gives CASSFSGTGGSQNTQYF. The V call is TRBV5-1, the J call TRBJ2-3, with 12 bases fitting TRBD1. The CDR3 extends over 17 amino acids. Germline loops: CDR1 SGHRS, CDR2 YFSETQ. V dropped 2 bases and J dropped 7; count of bases not matched to a gene: 11. The full variable domain, its missing parts supplied by reference TRBV5-1 and TRBJ2-3, is KAGVTQTPRYLIKTRGQQVTLSCSPISGHRSVSWYQQTPGQGLQFLFEYFSETQRNKGNFPGRFSGRQFSNSRSEMNVSTLELGDSALYLCASSFSGTGGSQNTQYFGPGTRLTVL.

The gene calls are TRBV10-2 and TRBJ2-3, with D perhaps TRBD2 (6 bases). V lost 5 bases to trimming and J lost 4 bases, with 19 bases between them. This CDR3 has 16 residues. Germline CDR1 and CDR2: WSHSY and SAAADI. This CDR3 is CASSPRGGERPDTQYF. In DNA form, the CDR3 reads TGCGCCAGCAGTCCGCGGGGAGGAGAAAGGCCAGATACGCAGTATTTT.

The gene calls are TRBV9 and TRBJ2-3; D is uncertain. V was cut by 0 bases and J by 0 bases, with 2 bases left in between. CDR1 is SGDLS, CDR2 YYNGEE, per germline. The length of the CDR3 is 13 residues. The CDR3 bases are TGTGCCAGCAGCGTAGAAAGCACAGATACGCAGTATTTT. It encodes CASSVESTDTQYF.

In DNA form, the CDR3 reads TGTGCCAGCAGCCTTCAGGTCGGCGAACCCTATGGCTACACCTTC. This encodes CASSLQVGEPYGYTF. V and J are TRBV7-2 and TRBJ1-2, with D uncertain. The V gene lost 5 bases and the J gene lost 4 bases, with 17 bases spanning the gap. CDR3 length: 15 residues. Germline V lookup: CDR1 SGHTA, CDR2 FQGNSA. Variable domain in full (rest from reference TRBV7-2 and TRBJ1-2): GAGVSQSPSNKVTEKGKDVELRCDPISGHTALYWYRQSLGQGLEFLIYFQGNSAPDKSGLPSDRFSAERTGGSVSTLTIQRTQQEDSAVYLCASSLQVGEPYGYTFGSGTRLTVV.

This clonotype was counted many times. The gene calls are TRBV18 and TRBJ2-1; 11 positions agree with TRBD2. V shed 4 bases, J shed 4 bases, and the junction held 6 bases outside the gene matches. CDR1 is KGHSH, CDR2 LQKENI, per germline. The CDR3 runs to 16 residues. Written as DNA, the CDR3 is TGTGCCAGCTCACTTAGGGGGACTAGCGGTTACAATGAGCAGTTCTTC. Protein sequence: CASSLRGTSGYNEQFF.

This clonotype appeared many times. V usage is TRBV20-1 and J usage is TRBJ1-6; no clear D gene. The CDR3 contains 16 residues. V lost 5 bases and J 3 bases, leaving 17 bases between the germline ends. The V gene's germline CDR1 is DFQATT and CDR2 SNEGSKA (reference sequence). CDR3 sequence (DNA): TGCAGTGCTCATGACCCTCCAGCAATCTATAATTCACCCCTCCACTTT. Its protein is CSAHDPPAIYNSPLHF.

The table lists this clonotype with a few counts. The chain carries TRBV24-1 and TRBJ2-2; no definite D call. The CDR3 has 13 amino acids. V was clipped by 8 bases and J by 1 base, with 7 bases between them. Germline CDR1 is KGHDR and CDR2 is SFDVKD. CDR3 sequence reads: CATMVENTGELFF. Here the CDR3 DNA reads TGTGCCACCATGGTTGAGAACACCGGGGAGCTGTTTTTT.

This clonotype appeared a few times. The chain has TRBV29-1 and TRBJ2-2; D remains unclear. Germline CDR1 and CDR2: SQVTM and ANQGSEA. V was pared by 6 bases and J by 0 bases, with 11 bases between. This CDR3 is 14 amino acids long. CDR3 DNA sequence: TGCAGCGTGGACGGTCAGTCGAACACCGGGGAGCTGTTTTTT. As protein: CSVDGQSNTGELFF.

The chain carries TRBV10-2 and TRBJ1-6; no clear D gene. This CDR3 is built from 14 residues. V shed 4 bases and J shed 7 bases, with 11 bases lying between them. Germline V lookup: CDR1 WSHSY, CDR2 SAAADI. CDR3 nucleotide sequence: TGCGCCAGCAGTGCGGGGATTGGGAATTCACCCCTCCACTTT. Its protein is CASSAGIGNSPLHF.